Shown below are 30 T cell receptor beta chains from a single sample sequenced in a study of blood T cell repertoires in COVID-19. TCRdb's table, derived via immunoSEQ multiplex PCR, lists solely in-frame clones and lacks some. The sample records hundreds of thousands of clones, around nine tenths being singletons. The specimen sequenced was peripheral blood. The receptors derive from a middle-aged woman who had recovered from COVID-19.

V is TRBV18 and J is TRBJ1-2; 8 positions agree with TRBD1. CDR3 length equals 14 residues. Germline-derived CDR1 and CDR2 are KGHSH and LQKENI. J lost 4 bases, V lost 0 bases, and 1 base had no gene match. The CDR3 region is CASSPPQGAYGYTF. The CDR3 DNA sequence: TGTGCCAGCTCACCACCGCAGGGGGCCTATGGCTACACCTTC.

The rearrangement joins TRBV5-4 to TRBJ2-1, with TRBD1 as a possible D gene (6 bases). The CDR3 covers 16 residues. V was cut by 6 bases and J by 0 bases, with 16 bases left in between. Germline V gene data show CDR1 as SGHNT and CDR2 as YYREEE (reference sequence). The DNA of the CDR3 is TGTGCCAGCACCAAGAAGGCAGGGGCCTCCTACAATGAGCAGTTCTTC. As protein: CASTKKAGASYNEQFF.

In this sample, this clone turned up a few times. V is TRBV6-2 or TRBV6-3 and J is TRBJ1-6; TRBD1 matches 9 bases. The V and J ends lost 6 bases and 6 bases, in that order; junction bases with no gene match: 3. The germline V gene encodes CDR1 MNHEY and CDR2 SVGEGT. The CDR3 is 14 amino acids. CDR3 amino acids: CASSETGGNSPLHF. In DNA form, the CDR3 reads TGTGCCAGCAGCGAGACAGGGGGTAATTCACCCCTCCACTTT.

The chain carries TRBV5-1 and TRBJ1-1; tentatively, D is TRBD1 (5 bases). This CDR3 spans 15 amino acids. Deletions cut 2 bases from V and 0 bases from J, with 11 bases between. Germline-derived CDR1 and CDR2 are SGHRS and YFSETQ. The CDR3 bases are TGCGCCAGCAGCTTATCCGGACAAGTGAACACTGAAGCTTTCTTT. This translates into CASSLSGQVNTEAFF.

This chain connects TRBV6-5 to TRBJ2-2, with D maybe TRBD1 (5 bases). The germline CDR1 and CDR2 sequences are MNHEY and SVGAGI. V was trimmed by 4 bases and J by 4 bases, leaving 7 bases between them. The CDR3 is 13 amino acids. DNA of the CDR3: TGTGCCAGCAGTTTCAGGGTCACCGGGGAGCTGTTTTTT. Amino acids: CASSFRVTGELFF.

The CDR3 DNA reads as TGTGCTAGTGGAACGGGACTACCCGACAATGAGCAGTTCTTC. This codes for CASGTGLPDNEQFF. This chain connects TRBV12-5 to TRBJ2-1, with 7 bases identical to TRBD2. This CDR3 comprises 14 residues. V was pared by 6 bases and J by 5 bases, with 7 bases of the junction left unmatched. Germline CDR1 is LGHNT and CDR2 is FRNRAP.

The rearrangement joins TRBV10-2 to TRBJ1-1; possible D gene TRBD1, 5 bases. The germline V gene encodes CDR1 WSHSY and CDR2 SAAADI. The CDR3 has 17 amino acids. Trimming took 6 bases from V and 6 from J, leaving 26 bases between them. CDR3 DNA sequence: TGCGCCAGCAGCCCCTTGAGAGGTAGACCGGCGGGGGCTGAAGCTTTCTTT. This translates into CASSPLRGRPAGAEAFF.

The gene calls are TRBV4-3 and TRBJ2-3, with 10 bases matching TRBD1. The junction had 4 bases not matched to a gene; V was cut back by 3 bases and J by 4 bases. This CDR3 spans 15 amino acids. CDR1 and CDR2 from the germline V gene are LGHNA and YSLEER. The CDR3 reads CASSHGTGDSDTQYF. CDR3 bases: TGCGCCAGCAGCCACGGGACAGGGGATTCAGATACGCAGTATTTT.

V usage is TRBV5-1 and J usage is TRBJ1-3; D perhaps matches TRBD1 (6 bases). V shed 0 bases and J shed 2 bases, with 9 bases lying between them. The CDR3 runs to 15 residues. Per the germline V gene, CDR1 is SGHRS and CDR2 is YFSETQ. The CDR3: CASSLAWGPGNTIYF. The CDR3 coding sequence is TGCGCCAGCAGCTTGGCCTGGGGGCCTGGAAACACCATATATTTT.

The chain links TRBV4-2 to TRBJ2-3; 9 positions agree with TRBD1. Losses at the gene ends were 2 bases for V and 2 bases for J; bases not matched to a gene: 5. CDR1 LGHNA and CDR2 YNFKEQ come from the germline V gene. CDR3 length: 16 residues. CDR3 protein: CASSQIGTGPTDTQYF. CDR3 DNA sequence: TGTGCCAGCAGCCAAATCGGGACAGGGCCCACAGATACGCAGTATTTT.

The chain links TRBV28 to TRBJ1-2; TRBD1 aligns across 7 bases. Germline-derived CDR1 and CDR2 are MDHEN and SYDVKM. There are 15 residues in the CDR3. V lost 4 bases, J lost 4 bases, and 9 bases stayed unmatched. The CDR3, as DNA: TGTGCCAGCAGTTCTGGAGCAGGGGACAGCTATGGCTACACCTTC. Translating gives CASSSGAGDSYGYTF.

This chain connects TRBV6-4 to TRBJ2-2; a possible D gene is TRBD1 (6 bases). Looked up from germline, CDR1 is MRHNA and CDR2 is SNTAGT. The V end was cut by 4 bases, the J end by 0 bases, with 12 bases between. The CDR3 contains 16 residues. CDR3 amino acids: CASSATGTTNTGELFF. The CDR3 nucleotides read TGTGCCAGCAGTGCGACCGGGACAACGAACACCGGGGAGCTGTTTTTT.

The chain carries TRBV18 and TRBJ1-2, with D possibly being TRBD1 (5 bases). This CDR3 comprises 15 residues. Per germline, CDR1 KGHSH and CDR2 LQKENI. Trimming stripped 4 bases from V and 4 bases from J, with 16 bases between. The DNA for the CDR3 is TGTGCCAGCTCACAAATGATACAGGAGAGCTATGGCTACACCTTC. It translates to CASSQMIQESYGYTF.

The chain joins TRBV5-1 to TRBJ2-5, with D possibly matching TRBD2 (6 bases). Germline V gene data show CDR1 as SGHRS and CDR2 as YFSETQ. This CDR3 is 18 amino acids long. With 0 bases removed from V and 1 base from J, the gap between germline ends came to 19 bases. CDR3 sequence (DNA): TGCGCCAGCAGCTTGGTTGGTTCCGGGTTCGGGGGCCAAGAGACCCAGTACTTC. It yields the protein CASSLVGSGFGGQETQYF.

V and J are TRBV2 and TRBJ2-5; 8 nucleotides align to TRBD2. CDR1 is SNHLY, CDR2 FYNNEI, per germline. V trimming: 2 bases; J trimming: 5 bases; junction bases outside the gene matches: 4. The CDR3 consists of 14 residues. The DNA for the CDR3 is TGTGCCAGCAGTGAACGGGGGGGCCTTGAGACCCAGTACTTC. Its protein product is CASSERGGLETQYF. Full variable domain (outside the CDR3, taken from reference TRBV2 and TRBJ2-5): EPEVTQTPSHQVTQMGQEVILRCVPISNHLYFYWYRQILGQKVEFLVSFYNNEISEKSEIFDDQFSVERPDGSNFTLKIRSTKLEDSAMYFCASSERGGLETQYFGPGTRLLVL.

V and J are TRBV10-3 and TRBJ2-1; D is possibly TRBD2 (5 bases). V was trimmed by 4 bases and J by 9 bases, leaving 10 bases between them. CDR1 and CDR2 (germline): ENHRY, SYGVKD. The CDR3 length is 12 residues. CDR3 protein: CAISVEGSEQFF. The CDR3 bases are TGTGCCATCAGTGTAGAGGGTTCTGAGCAGTTCTTC.

CDR3 region: CASSSGTATEAFF. The DNA for the CDR3 is TGTGCCAGCAGCAGTGGGACAGCCACTGAAGCTTTCTTT. The V gene is TRBV9, the J gene TRBJ1-1; 7 bases fit TRBD1. CDR1 SGDLS and CDR2 YYNGEE come from the germline V gene. The junction had 4 bases not matched to a gene; V was cut back by 4 bases and J by 4 bases. The CDR3 runs 13 residues.

The chain joins TRBV18 to TRBJ1-1, with D perhaps TRBD1 (5 bases). CDR3 size: 12 residues. Per germline, CDR1 KGHSH and CDR2 LQKENI. V was shortened by 3 bases and J by 12 bases, with 14 bases between the two germline ends. CDR3 protein: CASSPTGRQTFF. The CDR3 bases are TGTGCCAGCTCACCGACCGGACGACAGACTTTCTTT.

The V and J genes are TRBV19 and TRBJ1-2; 8 bases agree with TRBD1. Germline V gene sequence: CDR1 LNHDA, CDR2 SQIVND (reference sequence). With 7 bases clipped from V and 6 bases from J, the junction kept 10 bases outside the gene matches. The CDR3 consists of 14 residues. The CDR3 spells CASNPWTGTDGYTF. DNA of the CDR3: TGTGCCAGTAACCCCTGGACAGGGACGGATGGCTACACCTTC.

The chain is built from TRBV3-1 (or the pseudogene TRBV3-2) and TRBJ2-2; weak D call: TRBD2 (5 bases). Germline V lookup: CDR1 LGHDT, CDR2 YNNKEL (reference sequence). Trimming removed 4 bases at V and 6 bases at J, with 12 bases between. The CDR3 is made up of 14 amino acids. The CDR3 loop is CASSRQSGSGELFF. CDR3 coding DNA: TGTGCCAGCAGCCGACAAAGCGGATCCGGGGAGCTGTTTTTT.

This clone was picked up one time. The chain uses TRBV4-2 and TRBJ2-7; maybe TRBD1 (5 bases). Germline V gene sequence: CDR1 LGHNA, CDR2 YNFKEQ. The CDR3 contains 17 residues. The V gene lost 0 bases and the J gene lost 6 bases, with 21 bases spanning the gap. This CDR3 is CASSQDGSTGRAGEQYF. The CDR3 nucleotides are TGTGCCAGCAGCCAAGACGGTTCAACGGGCAGGGCCGGCGAGCAGTACTTC.

This chain connects TRBV19 to TRBJ2-1, with D uncertain. Trimming removed 5 bases at V and 0 bases at J, with 11 bases between. From germline, CDR1 is LNHDA and CDR2 SQIVND (reference sequence). The CDR3 runs 15 residues. In DNA, the CDR3 is TGTGCCAGTAGTTCTGAAGCGTCCTCCTACAATGAGCAGTTCTTC. Encoded protein: CASSSEASSYNEQFF.

The rearrangement links TRBV19 to TRBJ2-7; D gene ambiguous. The CDR3 has 15 amino acids. Germline assignment: CDR1 LNHDA and CDR2 SQIVND (reference sequence). V dropped 6 bases and J dropped 2 bases, with 17 bases sitting between them. Here the CDR3 reads CASSFGARLTYEQYF. CDR3 in DNA: TGTGCCAGTAGCTTCGGAGCACGGTTGACCTACGAGCAGTACTTC.

V is TRBV6-2 or TRBV6-3 and J is TRBJ1-5, with 11 bases fitting TRBD1. The trim removed 4 bases at V and 2 bases at J, leaving 7 bases unmatched. The CDR3 is 17 residues long. The germline gives CDR1 MNHEY, CDR2 SVGEGT. The CDR3 loop is CASSSGQGALGNQPQHF. CDR3 nucleotide sequence: TGTGCCAGCAGTTCAGGACAGGGGGCTTTGGGCAATCAGCCCCAGCATTTT.

The rearrangement joins TRBV11-3 to TRBJ2-2; D perhaps matches TRBD2 (6 bases). Between the trimmed V and J ends, which lost 4 bases and 4 bases, there was a span of 13 bases. The CDR3 runs 15 residues. The germline V gene encodes CDR1 SGHNT and CDR2 YENEEA. CDR3 amino acids: CASSSRRGFTGELFF. CDR3 sequence (DNA): TGTGCCAGCAGCTCCAGGCGGGGCTTCACCGGGGAGCTGTTTTTT.

This chain joins TRBV28 and TRBJ1-3; no clear D. The V gene lost 2 bases and the J gene lost 4 bases, with 9 bases spanning the gap. The CDR3 is 14 amino acids. Germline CDR1 MDHEN, CDR2 SYDVKM. Written as DNA, the CDR3 is TGTGCCAGCAGTTTACGGGGAGCCGGAAACACCATATATTTT. It specifies CASSLRGAGNTIYF.

The V gene is TRBV6-6, the J gene TRBJ2-1; D is ambiguous. Germline CDR1 and CDR2: MNHNY and SVGAGI (reference sequence). This CDR3 is built from 13 residues. V shed 7 bases and J shed 5 bases, with 12 bases lying between them. CDR3 protein: CASTFSVNNEQFF. In DNA, the CDR3 is TGTGCCAGCACGTTCTCGGTTAACAATGAGCAGTTCTTC.

The V and J genes are TRBV5-1 and TRBJ2-1; TRBD1 matches at 8 bases. Trimming removed 0 bases from V and 4 bases from J; junction bases left unmatched: 6. This CDR3 has 16 residues. CDR1 and CDR2 from the germline V gene are SGHRS and YFSETQ. This CDR3 reads CASSLGGTGYYNEQFF. The CDR3 DNA is TGCGCCAGCAGCTTGGGTGGGACAGGCTATTACAATGAGCAGTTCTTC.

V usage is TRBV19 and J usage is TRBJ1-1; D is ambiguous. The CDR3 is made up of 14 amino acids. Germline V gene lookup returns CDR1 LNHDA and CDR2 SQIVND (reference sequence). V gave up 7 bases and J gave up 1 base, with 13 bases separating them. CDR3 amino acids: CASNYGDRNTEAFF. Here the CDR3 DNA reads TGTGCCAGTAATTACGGGGATAGGAACACTGAAGCTTTCTTT.

This clone appeared a few times. The chain employs TRBV24-1 and TRBJ2-5, with a weak D call TRBD1 (6 bases). V was cut by 10 bases and J by 2 bases, with 16 bases left in between. The CDR3 spans 14 residues. The V gene's germline CDR1 is KGHDR and CDR2 SFDVKD. The CDR3 sequence: CATAARDKQETQYF. The CDR3 DNA follows: TGTGCCACTGCGGCCCGGGACAAGCAAGAGACCCAGTACTTC.